The T cell receptor (beta chain) described here comes from a study of OX40 agonist ivuxolimab in advanced cancers. Study-wide results and limits: Low clonal expansion, among the lowest seen, marked partial responders at 0.1-3.0 mg/kg.

Collection of blood occurred at baseline, at cycle 4 day 1, and at cycle 7 day 1. The CDR3 covers 15 residues. The germline gives CDR1 LNHDA, CDR2 SQIVND (reference sequence). V lost 3 bases and J 4 bases, leaving 12 bases between the germline ends. Repertoires were generated with immunoSEQ multiplex PCR, while TCRdb's copy carries only in-frame clones and drops some. The sample contains about 83,000 clones, 85% to 95% of which appear only once. This clone was recorded only once. Its target is unknown. Sequenced here: CD4+ or CD8+ T cells sorted from blood, sampled in a trial of the OX40 agonist ivuxolimab. The V gene is TRBV19, the J gene TRBJ1-4; D perhaps matches TRBD1 (5 bases). The sequence was collected from an adult with an advanced solid tumor such as melanoma, head and neck, liver or kidney cancer. In nucleotides, the CDR3 is TGTGCCAGTAGTATGGAGCGGGGGTATAATGAAAAACTGTTTTTT. As protein: CASSMERGYNEKLFF.